This entry features one T cell receptor (beta chain) sequence. Looked up from germline, CDR1 is SGHVS and CDR2 is FQNEAQ. The CDR3 spans 16 residues. The trim removed 5 bases at V and 5 bases at J, leaving 10 bases unmatched. This sample is part of a study of cytomegalovirus exposure and HLA in healthy donors. Study details: In an earlier analysis, around 120 million unique TCR beta sequences were found from some 200 million T cells.

Primers: 60 Vbeta forward and 13 Jbeta reverse. Clones were sequenced by immunoSEQ multiplex PCR, and TCRdb holds only the in-frame ones, with some missing. The profile covers about 200,000 clones, with 70% to 85% appearing a single time and 0.098% taken by the ten largest. This sequence was found in a boy between 2 and 15 years old in good health and CMV-seronegative. V gene TRBV7-8 combines with J gene TRBJ1-2; 11 nucleotides align to TRBD1. Sequences were obtained from PBMCs. The CDR3 here is CASSPAGTGGLYGYTF. The CDR3, as DNA: TGTGCCAGCAGCCCTGCCGGGACAGGGGGTTTGTATGGCTACACCTTC.